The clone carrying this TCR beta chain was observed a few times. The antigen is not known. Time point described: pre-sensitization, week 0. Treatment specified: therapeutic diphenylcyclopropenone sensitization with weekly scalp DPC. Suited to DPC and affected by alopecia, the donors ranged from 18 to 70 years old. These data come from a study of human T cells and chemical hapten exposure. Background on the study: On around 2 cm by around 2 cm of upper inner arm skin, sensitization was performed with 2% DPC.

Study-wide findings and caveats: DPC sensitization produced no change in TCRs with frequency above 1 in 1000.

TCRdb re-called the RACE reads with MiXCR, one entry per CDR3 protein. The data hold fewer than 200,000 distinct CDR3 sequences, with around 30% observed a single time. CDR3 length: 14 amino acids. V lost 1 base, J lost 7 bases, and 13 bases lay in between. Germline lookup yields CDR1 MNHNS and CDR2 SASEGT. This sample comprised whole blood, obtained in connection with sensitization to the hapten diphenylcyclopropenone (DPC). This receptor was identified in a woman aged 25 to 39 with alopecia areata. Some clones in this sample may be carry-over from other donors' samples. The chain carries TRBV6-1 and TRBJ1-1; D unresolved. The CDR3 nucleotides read TGTGCCAGCAGTGAAGTAGCCCCGGGCCTTGAAGCTTTCTTT. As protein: CASSEVAPGLEAFF.